This paragraph reports one T cell receptor beta chain. Antigen unknown. Germline V gene data show CDR1 as SGHRS and CDR2 as YFSETQ. The CDR3 runs 15 residues. J gave up 8 bases and V 5 bases, and 11 bases lay outside the gene matches. These data belong to a study of cytomegalovirus exposure and HLA in healthy donors. Notes on the study in general: Rarity characterized most TCR sequences, yet some public TCRs appeared in many donors.

PCR was performed using 60 Vbeta and 13 Jbeta primers. Method: immunoSEQ multiplex PCR; TCRdb's copy keeps in-frame clones and lacks some. This table has 150,000 or so clones, over 60% appearing once. What was sequenced was PBMCs. This clonotype originated in a girl aged 10-17 years in good health and CMV-seronegative. The rearrangement links TRBV5-1 to TRBJ2-2; 8 positions agree with TRBD1. This CDR3 reads CASRMRTGSLGELFF. CDR3 bases: TGCGCCAGCAGGATGAGGACAGGGTCCTTGGGGGAGCTGTTTTTT. The full variable domain, its missing parts supplied by reference TRBV5-1 and TRBJ2-2, is KAGVTQTPRYLIKTRGQQVTLSCSPISGHRSVSWYQQTPGQGLQFLFEYFSETQRNKGNFPGRFSGRQFSNSRSEMNVSTLELGDSALYLCASRMRTGSLGELFFGEGSRLTVL.